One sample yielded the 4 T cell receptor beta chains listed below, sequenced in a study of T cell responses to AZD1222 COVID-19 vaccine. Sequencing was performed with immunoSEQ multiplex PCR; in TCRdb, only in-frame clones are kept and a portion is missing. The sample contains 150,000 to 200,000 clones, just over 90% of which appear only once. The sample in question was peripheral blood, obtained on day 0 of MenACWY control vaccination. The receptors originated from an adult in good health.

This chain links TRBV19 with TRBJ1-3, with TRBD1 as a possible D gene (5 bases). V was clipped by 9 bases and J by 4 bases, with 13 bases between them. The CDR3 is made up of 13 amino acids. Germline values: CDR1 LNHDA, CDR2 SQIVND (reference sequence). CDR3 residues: CASSGLRGNTIYF. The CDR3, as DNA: TGTGCCAGCTCGGGACTGAGAGGAAACACCATATATTTT.

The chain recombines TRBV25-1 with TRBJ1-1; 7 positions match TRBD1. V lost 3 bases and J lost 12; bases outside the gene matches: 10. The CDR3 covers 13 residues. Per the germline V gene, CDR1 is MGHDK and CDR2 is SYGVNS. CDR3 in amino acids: CASSDQDRSRTFF. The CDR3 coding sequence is TGTGCCAGCAGTGATCAGGACAGGTCCCGAACTTTCTTT.

CDR3 coding DNA: TGTGCCAGCACTTCCGGGAGGGGACAGGGTAATTCACCCCTCCACTTT. Translated, it gives CASTSGRGQGNSPLHF. This rearrangement joins TRBV2 to TRBJ1-6; 9 bases line up with TRBD1. This CDR3 contains 16 residues. The ends lost 7 bases at V and 6 bases at J; junction bases unmatched: 10. Germline V gene sequence: CDR1 SNHLY, CDR2 FYNNEI.

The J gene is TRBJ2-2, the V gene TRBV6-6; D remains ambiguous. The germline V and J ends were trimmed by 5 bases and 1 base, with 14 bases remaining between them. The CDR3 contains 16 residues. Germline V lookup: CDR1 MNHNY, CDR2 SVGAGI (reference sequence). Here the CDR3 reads CASSREVSWNTGELFF. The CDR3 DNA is TGTGCCAGCAGTCGAGAAGTCTCGTGGAACACCGGGGAGCTGTTTTTT.